The sample holds a few counts of the clone carrying this T cell receptor (beta chain). This entry belongs to a study of beta chain features in type 1 diabetes. The CDR3 contains 14 residues. V was shortened by 0 bases and J by 3 bases, with 6 bases between the two germline ends. CDR1 SGDLS and CDR2 YYNGEE come from the germline V gene. Expressed TCRB transcripts were sequenced, since all the RNA that had been isolated was reverse transcribed. Sequencing was performed with immunoSEQ multiplex PCR; in TCRdb, only in-frame clones are kept and a portion is missing. The table records under 950,000 clones, roughly a sixth of them present only once.

Material: naive CD4+ T cells from blood. This TCR derives from a woman aged 18-29 years in good health. The chain employs TRBV9 and TRBJ2-2, with D unresolved. The CDR3 DNA is TGTGCCAGCAGCGTAGGATGGTACACCGGGGAGCTGTTTTTT. Protein: CASSVGWYTGELFF.